Each of the 8 T cell receptor beta chains below was sequenced from the same sample in a study of cytomegalovirus exposure and HLA in healthy donors. Measured with immunoSEQ multiplex PCR; TCRdb has only the in-frame clones, and not every one. The sample contains fewer than 100,000 clones, roughly 90% of which appear only once. Sequenced input: PBMCs. The receptor source for this set is a young man in good health and CMV-seronegative.

The rearrangement links TRBV28 to TRBJ2-7, with D unclear. The germline V and J ends were trimmed by 8 bases and 3 bases, with 11 bases remaining between them. Per the germline V gene, CDR1 is MDHEN and CDR2 is SYDVKM. This CDR3 has 12 amino acids. The CDR3 bases are TGTGCCAGCTTATACCCTAACTACGAGCAGTACTTC. Protein: CASLYPNYEQYF.

The CDR3 DNA follows: TGTGCCAGCAGCCCATCCAAATTGGGACAGGTAAAAGGAAACACCATATATTTT. Its protein is CASSPSKLGQVKGNTIYF. This rearrangement joins TRBV7-9 to TRBJ1-3; TRBD1 matches at 8 bases. The CDR3 has 18 amino acids. Germline assignment: CDR1 SEHNR and CDR2 FQNEAQ (reference sequence). After removal of 5 bases from V and 4 bases from J, the junction contained 16 bases not matched to a gene.

The chain uses TRBV6-5 and TRBJ1-1, with 7 bases matching TRBD1. The junction had 11 bases not matched to a gene; V was cut back by 6 bases and J by 7 bases. The germline CDR1 and CDR2 sequences are MNHEY and SVGAGI. The CDR3 length is 14 residues. The CDR3 region is CASSRGAGGVEAFF. DNA for the CDR3: TGTGCCAGCAGCCGTGGAGCAGGGGGTGTTGAAGCTTTCTTT.

The chain links TRBV28 to TRBJ2-2, with D possibly TRBD1 on 6 matching bases. The CDR3 covers 14 residues. Germline CDR1 MDHEN, CDR2 SYDVKM. V was trimmed by 8 bases and J by 3 bases, leaving 13 bases between them. CDR3 sequence: CASLGHFDTGELFF. In nucleotides, the CDR3 is TGTGCCAGCCTGGGACATTTCGACACCGGGGAGCTGTTTTTT.

The V gene is TRBV6-5, the J gene TRBJ2-7, with 7 bases lining up with TRBD2. Germline V lookup: CDR1 MNHEY, CDR2 SVGAGI. The CDR3 runs 12 residues. Trimming cost V 2 bases and J 5 bases; bases outside gene matches: 0. The CDR3 reads CASSYAGDEQYF. The CDR3 DNA sequence: TGTGCCAGCAGTTACGCGGGGGACGAGCAGTACTTC.

The chain uses TRBV27 and TRBJ2-7; D perhaps matches TRBD1 (6 bases). In germline, CDR1 is MNHEY, CDR2 SMNVEV (reference sequence). The CDR3 is made up of 14 amino acids. V lost 4 bases and J lost 2, with 12 bases in between. CDR3 amino acids: CASSSAGQPYEQYF. CDR3 in DNA: TGTGCCAGCAGTTCCGCCGGACAGCCCTACGAGCAGTACTTC.

V is TRBV2 and J is TRBJ2-5, with 10 bases that match TRBD1. The junction had 14 bases not matched to a gene; V was cut back by 6 bases and J by 4 bases. Germline V gene data show CDR1 as SNHLY and CDR2 as FYNNEI. The CDR3 is 17 residues long. The CDR3 DNA reads as TGTGCCAGCAGGGCCATTAGGACAGGGGGGGTTGGAGAGACCCAGTACTTC. Its translation is CASRAIRTGGVGETQYF.

This clone was recorded once. The chain recombines TRBV5-6 with TRBJ1-4; 8 bases line up with TRBD1. V shed 3 bases, J shed 6 bases, and the junction held 7 bases outside the gene matches. From germline, CDR1 is SGHDT and CDR2 YYEEEE. This CDR3 has 15 amino acids. The CDR3 sequence is CASSSPTGDYEKLFF. The CDR3 DNA reads TGTGCCAGCAGCTCGCCGACAGGGGATTATGAAAAACTGTTTTTT.